This is a list of T cell receptor beta chains from one sample in a study of personalized T cell therapy for brain tumors. Sequenced by immunoSEQ multiplex PCR; TCRdb stores in-frame clones only, minus some. The data hold about 1,800 clones, with around 21% observed a single time. The antigens of these receptors remain unknown. Specimen: a T cell product expanded with peptides in culture. These receptors were collected from a human donor with medulloblastoma. The CDR3 runs from the conserved cysteine through the conserved F or W. A D gene is named only where the DNA matches it firmly. Expanded clones get a size class; other rows say once, few or many, or leave the size out.

d_call	v_call	j_call	clone_size	cdr3_nt	cdr3_aa
.	TRBV23-1	TRBJ1-5	many	TGCGCCAGCAGTCATCCAGGGAAGCGATATAGCAATCAGCCCCAGCATTTT	CASSHPGKRYSNQPQHF
.	TRBV7-3	TRBJ1-6	many	TGTGCCAGCAGCTCCAACAATTCACCCCTCCACTTT	CASSSNNSPLHF
.	TRBV29-1	TRBJ1-4	medium-sized	TGCAGCGTGGAGAGAGATGAAAAACTGTTTTTT	CSVERDEKLFF
.	TRBV27	TRBJ2-7	.	TGTGCCAGCAGTTCCGGGGTTTCCACCTACGAGCAGTACTTC	CASSSGVSTYEQYF
.	TRBV6-2/TRBV6-3	TRBJ2-7	.	TGTGCCAGCAGCCGGGGTGGCGAGCAGTACTTC	CASSRGGEQYF
.	TRBV3-1/TRBV3-2	TRBJ2-1	many	TGTGCCAGCAGCCAGGTTGAGACGTACAATGAGCAGTTCTTC	CASSQVETYNEQFF
.	TRBV3-1/TRBV3-2	TRBJ2-1	.	TGTGCCAGCCAAGACGGCGGCTCCTACAATGAGCAGTTCTTC	CASQDGGSYNEQFF
TRBD1	TRBV30	TRBJ1-4	many	TGTGCCTGGAGTGGGGACAGGTACCAAGAAAAACTGTTTTTT	CAWSGDRYQEKLFF
.	TRBV6-6	TRBJ1-5	few	TGTGCCAGCAGTTACGGGTGGAAATCGGGACAGCCCCAGCATTTT	CASSYGWKSGQPQHF
TRBD2	TRBV3-1/TRBV3-2	TRBJ2-5	medium-sized	TGTGCCAGCAGCTGGACTAGCGGGAGAACCGGTGAGACCCAGTACTTC	CASSWTSGRTGETQYF